This T cell receptor beta chain is drawn from a study of cytomegalovirus exposure and HLA in healthy donors. As for the study in general: There were some 81 million unique TCRs (from HLA-typed donors) in an early data release. General study points: High specificity and sensitivity for cytomegalovirus status were reported for the classifier. Upon later analysis, HLA-associated TCR beta chains proved more clonally expanded than other, equally common chains.

The PCR contained 60 Vbeta and 13 Jbeta primers. Assay used: immunoSEQ multiplex PCR; TCRdb lists only in-frame clones, some missing. The data contain more than 95,000 clones, 75% to 85% of them singletons. In regard to this clone: Its antigen is still unknown.

Per germline, CDR1 SGHAT and CDR2 FQNNGV. V dropped 4 bases and J dropped 4; count of bases not matched to a gene: 2. The CDR3 spans 13 residues. The sequence derives from a woman in her 50s in good health and CMV-seropositive. Sequencing input: PBMCs. This chain links TRBV11-2 with TRBJ2-5, with TRBD1 matching over 8 bases. The CDR3 loop reads CASSSQGAETQYF. CDR3 nucleotide sequence: TGTGCCAGCAGCTCTCAGGGGGCAGAGACCCAGTACTTC. Using reference TRBV11-2 and TRBJ2-5 for the parts outside the CDR3, the full variable domain is EAGVAQSPRYKIIEKRQSVAFWCNPISGHATLYWYQQILGQGPKLLIQFQNNGVVDDSQLPKDRFSAERLKGVDSTLKIQPAKLEDSAVYLCASSSQGAETQYFGPGTRLLVL.